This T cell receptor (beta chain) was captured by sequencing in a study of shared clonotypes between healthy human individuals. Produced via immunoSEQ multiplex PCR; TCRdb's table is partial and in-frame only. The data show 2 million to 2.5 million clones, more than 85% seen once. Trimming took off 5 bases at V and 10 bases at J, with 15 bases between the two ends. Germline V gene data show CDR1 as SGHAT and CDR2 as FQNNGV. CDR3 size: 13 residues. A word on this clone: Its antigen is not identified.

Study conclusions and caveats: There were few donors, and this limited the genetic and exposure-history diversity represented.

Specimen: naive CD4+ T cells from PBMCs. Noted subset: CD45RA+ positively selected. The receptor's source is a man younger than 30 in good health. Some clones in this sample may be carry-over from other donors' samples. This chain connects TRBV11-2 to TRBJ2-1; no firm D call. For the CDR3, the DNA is TGTGCCAGCAGCCCCATTGGAAGTTCCGAGCAGTTCTTC. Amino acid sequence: CASSPIGSSEQFF.